This T cell receptor (beta chain) was sequenced for a study of T cells after yellow fever vaccination. About the research overall: Preparation of fractions with low cell numbers was performed using SMART-Seq v4 Ultra Low Input. Study results and limitations: CD4 and CD8 compartments shared a small share of clonotypes. The study noted that FACS-sorted repertoires could contain abundant clonotypes contaminating from the bulk population.

From the 5' RACE reads, TCRdb called clonotypes with MiXCR, one entry per CDR3 protein. This repertoire shows tens of thousands of distinct CDR3 sequences, approximately 7% found once; its top ten account for around 32%. V shed 4 bases and J 6 bases; nucleotides not matched to a gene: 11. Germline CDR1 reads SEHNR; CDR2 reads FQNEAQ (reference sequence). The CDR3 covers 15 residues. This clonotype was counted between two and nine times. Its antigen is as yet unknown. This receptor was identified in a man between 18 and 29 years old who received the YFV17D yellow fever vaccine. The V call is TRBV7-9, the J call TRBJ1-2, with 7 nucleotides matching TRBD1. The sample consisted of CD8+ T cells sorted from PBMCs, taken around 5 days after the first yellow fever vaccination. The CDR3 DNA sequence: TGTGCCAGCAGCTCCGGCCGGACAGGTACTGATGGCTACACCTTC. Its protein is CASSSGRTGTDGYTF.